A selection of T cell receptor beta chains follows, all from one sample in a study of T cell changes during pregnancy in multiple sclerosis. The table came from immunoSEQ multiplex PCR; TCRdb's copy has only in-frame clones and leaves some out. The table shows about 98,000 clones, with around 90% occurring only once. The starting material was peripheral blood, obtained after pregnancy. The receptors here all came from a female donor in good health, enrolled as a control in a pregnancy study. Both conserved end residues are part of each CDR3. Fields, in order: clone size, J gene, D gene, V gene, CDR3 DNA, CDR3 protein. D genes are given only for firm matches. Clone size is not always given. Where it is, it says once, few, many or a class for expanded clones.

.	TRBJ2-1	TRBD2	TRBV25-1	TGTGCCAGCAGTTTTTCCTCCCTGACTAGCGGGAGAGGGAATGAGCAGTTCTTC	CASSFSSLTSGRGNEQFF
.	TRBJ2-7	.	TRBV9	TGTGCCAGCAGCCAGGGGGGGGAGCGGGGGACCTACGAGCAGTACTTC	CASSQGGERGTYEQYF
.	TRBJ2-2	TRBD2	TRBV7-6	TGTGCCAGCAGCTTAGAGGGCGCGGGAGGGCCCACGGGGGAGCTGTTTTTT	CASSLEGAGGPTGELFF
.	TRBJ1-1	.	TRBV11-2	TGTGCCAGCAGCTTAGATGTGCGGCTACTTGAAGCTTTCTTT	CASSLDVRLLEAFF
.	TRBJ2-2	.	TRBV28	TGTGCCAGCAATGCCGAGCCCTCCATTAACACCGGGGAGCTGTTTTTT	CASNAEPSINTGELFF
.	TRBJ1-1	.	TRBV4-1	TGCGCCAGCAGCCAAGGGCCACACACTGAAGCTTTCTTT	CASSQGPHTEAFF
.	TRBJ1-3	.	TRBV2	TGTGCCAGCAGTGGGACAGAGAACACCATATATTTT	CASSGTENTIYF
.	TRBJ2-4	TRBD2	TRBV11-2	TGTGCCAGCAGCTTCGGGGGGAGACGAATTCAGTACTTC	CASSFGGRRIQYF
.	TRBJ2-7	.	TRBV19	TGTGCCAGCGGTTGGGGGGAGCCCTACGAGCAGTACTTC	CASGWGEPYEQYF
.	TRBJ2-5	.	TRBV6-6	TGTGCCAGCAGTTCGTACCGTCTACAAGAGACCCAGTACTTC	CASSSYRLQETQYF
.	TRBJ2-5	.	TRBV20-1	TGCAGTGCTAACGAGGGAGGGACCCAGTACTTC	CSANEGGTQYF
.	TRBJ2-1	TRBD2	TRBV4-1	TGCGCCAGCAGCCAAGGACCATCGAAGCGGGACCTTAGGGGTCAGCAGTTCTTC	CASSQGPSKRDLRGQQFF
.	TRBJ1-5	TRBD1	TRBV15	TGTGCCACCAGCAGAGAGTTTCCGGGACAGGGGGCTGGCAATCAGCCCCAGCATTTT	CATSREFPGQGAGNQPQHF
.	TRBJ1-5	.	TRBV5-1	TGCGCCAGCAGCTTGGCCGGAGGTCTTAGCAATCAGCCCCAGCATTTT	CASSLAGGLSNQPQHF
once	TRBJ2-7	TRBD2	TRBV30	TGTGCCTGGAACAGCGGGACGGGTAACTACGAGCAGTACTTC	CAWNSGTGNYEQYF
.	TRBJ2-1	.	TRBV9	TGTGCCAGCAGCGTAGTTCCCAGGCTCTACAATGAGCAGTTCTTC	CASSVVPRLYNEQFF
medium-sized	TRBJ2-5	.	TRBV6-6	TGTGCCAGCAGTTACGAACCGCGGAGTGAGACCCAGTACTTC	CASSYEPRSETQYF
.	TRBJ2-1	.	TRBV6-1	TGTGCCAGCAGTGTGGCGGGCCGCTCCTACAATGAGCAGTTCTTC	CASSVAGRSYNEQFF
.	TRBJ1-1	TRBD1	TRBV5-8	TGTGCCAGCAGCCGAACACTTACGGACAGGGGCGGCCCTGAAGCTTTCTTT	CASSRTLTDRGGPEAFF
.	TRBJ1-2	TRBD1	TRBV6-1	TGTGCCAGCATTATGGGGTTGGGACAGCTCTATGGCTACACCTTC	CASIMGLGQLYGYTF
.	TRBJ2-5	TRBD1	TRBV9	TGTGCCAGCAGCGCGACAGGGTCGTCGGAGACCCAGTACTTC	CASSATGSSETQYF
.	TRBJ2-1	TRBD1	TRBV5-6	TGTGCCAGCAGCCCCTCCGGGACAGCCTACAATGAGCAGTTCTTC	CASSPSGTAYNEQFF
.	TRBJ2-4	TRBD2	TRBV5-6	TGTGCCAGCAGCTTAAGTGGGACTAGCGAAAACATTCAGTACTTC	CASSLSGTSENIQYF
.	TRBJ1-2	TRBD1	TRBV5-1	TGCGCCAGCAGCTGGCAGGGGGCGCAGGATGGCTACACCTTC	CASSWQGAQDGYTF
once	TRBJ2-1	TRBD2	TRBV11-2	TGTGCCAGCAGGCATATAGCGGGAGGCGGTGAGCAGTTCTTC	CASRHIAGGGEQFF
.	TRBJ2-7	.	TRBV4-1	TGCGCCAGCAGCCAATTACAGGGCTCCTACGAGCAGTACTTC	CASSQLQGSYEQYF
.	TRBJ2-7	TRBD1	TRBV30	TGTGCCTGGCTGACAGGGGGCGACGAGCAGTACTTC	CAWLTGGDEQYF
.	TRBJ2-5	TRBD1	TRBV7-8	TGTGCCAGCAGCTCCGGACAGGTCAAAGAGACCCAGTACTTC	CASSSGQVKETQYF
.	TRBJ2-7	.	TRBV10-1	TGCGCCAGCAGTGAGGCTACAGGGACGGGTTCCTACGAGCAGTACTTC	CASSEATGTGSYEQYF
once	TRBJ2-1	TRBD2	TRBV27	TGTGCCAGCAGTATTGCGGGAGTCTCCAGAGGGGAGCAGTTCTTC	CASSIAGVSRGEQFF
.	TRBJ1-6	.	TRBV19	TGTGCCAGTAGACCCAGTGGAGGGGTGCGCCTCCACTTT	CASRPSGGVRLHF
once	TRBJ2-1	TRBD2	TRBV11-1	TGTGCCAGCAGCCCAAGCGGGGGGGGGTACAATGAGCAGTTCTTC	CASSPSGGGYNEQFF
few	TRBJ1-1	TRBD1	TRBV2	TGTGCCAGCAGTGGGACAGGAGCTTTCTTT	CASSGTGAFF
.	TRBJ2-1	TRBD2	TRBV6-5	TGTGCCAGCAGTCCGACTAGCGAGACCTACAATGAGCAGTTCTTC	CASSPTSETYNEQFF
.	TRBJ2-6	.	TRBV5-1	TGCGCCAGCAGCTTGGGTGAGGGCTCCTCTGGGGCCAACGTCCTGACTTTC	CASSLGEGSSGANVLTF
.	TRBJ1-5	.	TRBV5-1	TGCGCCAGCAGCTTAGGTTGGGGCGGGATCGATCAGCCCCAGCATTTT	CASSLGWGGIDQPQHF